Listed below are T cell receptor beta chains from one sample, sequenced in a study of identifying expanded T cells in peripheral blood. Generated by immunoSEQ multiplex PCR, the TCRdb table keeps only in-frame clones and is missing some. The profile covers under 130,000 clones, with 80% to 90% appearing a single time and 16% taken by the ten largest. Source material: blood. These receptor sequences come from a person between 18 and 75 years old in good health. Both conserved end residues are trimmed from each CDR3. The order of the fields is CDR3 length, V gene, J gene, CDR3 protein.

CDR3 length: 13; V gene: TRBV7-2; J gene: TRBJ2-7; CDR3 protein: ASSMSRGPTYEQY
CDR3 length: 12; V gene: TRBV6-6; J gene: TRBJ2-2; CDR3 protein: ASSYSRGGGELF
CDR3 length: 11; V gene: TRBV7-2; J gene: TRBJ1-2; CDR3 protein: ASSLGPDYGYT
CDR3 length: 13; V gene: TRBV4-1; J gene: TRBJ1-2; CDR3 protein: ASSQVSGIGVGYT
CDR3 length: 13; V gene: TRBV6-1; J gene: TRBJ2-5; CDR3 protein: ASSDEMHYQETQY
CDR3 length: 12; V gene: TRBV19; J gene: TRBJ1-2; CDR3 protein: ASSYLEIYYGYT
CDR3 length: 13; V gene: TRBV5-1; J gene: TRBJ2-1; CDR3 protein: ASSFGTGVYNEQF
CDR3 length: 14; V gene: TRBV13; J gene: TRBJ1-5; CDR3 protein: ASSLGGGRPHQPQH
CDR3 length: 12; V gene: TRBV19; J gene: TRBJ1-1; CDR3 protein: ASSIGDKRTEAF
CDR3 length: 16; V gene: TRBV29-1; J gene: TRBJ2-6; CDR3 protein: SVGAGGGSLSGANVLT
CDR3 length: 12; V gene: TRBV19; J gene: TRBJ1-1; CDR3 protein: ASSKIERSTEAF
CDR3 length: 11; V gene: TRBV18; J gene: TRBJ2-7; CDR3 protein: ASSRASSYEQY
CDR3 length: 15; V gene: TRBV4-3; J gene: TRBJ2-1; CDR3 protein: ASSQASGSGYYNEQF
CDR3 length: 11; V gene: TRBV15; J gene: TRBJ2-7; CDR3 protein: ATSRDVGREQY
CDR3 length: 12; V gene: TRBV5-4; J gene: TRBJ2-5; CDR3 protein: ASSLEGSQETQY
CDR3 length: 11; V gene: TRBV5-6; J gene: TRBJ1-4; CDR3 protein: ASSFATNEKLF
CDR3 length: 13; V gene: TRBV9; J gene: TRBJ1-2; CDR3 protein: ASSVGPGPNYGYT
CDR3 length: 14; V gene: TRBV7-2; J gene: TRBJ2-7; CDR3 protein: ASSYSGGQGAYEQY
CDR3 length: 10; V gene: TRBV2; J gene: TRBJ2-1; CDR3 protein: ATSPGGNEQF
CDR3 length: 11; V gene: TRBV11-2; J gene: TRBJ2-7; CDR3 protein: ASSLELAHEQY
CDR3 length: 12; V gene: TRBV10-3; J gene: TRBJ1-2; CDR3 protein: AIRPTGAHYGYT
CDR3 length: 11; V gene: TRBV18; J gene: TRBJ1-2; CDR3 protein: ASRYASNYGYT
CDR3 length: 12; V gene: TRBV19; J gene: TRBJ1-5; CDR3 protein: ASSISAVNQPQH
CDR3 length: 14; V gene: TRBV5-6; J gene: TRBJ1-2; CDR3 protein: ASSFGLGTSTGGYT
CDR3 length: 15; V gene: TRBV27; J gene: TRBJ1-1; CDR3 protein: ASSFIPGQSENTEAF
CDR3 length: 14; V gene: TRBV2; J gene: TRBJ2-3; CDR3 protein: ANQGRDSRASDTQY
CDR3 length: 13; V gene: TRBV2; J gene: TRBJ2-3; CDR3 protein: ASSVQGQSTDTQY
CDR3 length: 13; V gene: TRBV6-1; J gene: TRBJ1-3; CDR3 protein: ASIMGRSPGNTIY
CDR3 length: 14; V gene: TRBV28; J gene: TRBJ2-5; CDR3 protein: ASISVGGAGQETQY
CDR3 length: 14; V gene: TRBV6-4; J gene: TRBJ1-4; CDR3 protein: ASSDSRAEINEKLF
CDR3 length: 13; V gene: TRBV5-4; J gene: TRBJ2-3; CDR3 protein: ASSLQRGGADTQY
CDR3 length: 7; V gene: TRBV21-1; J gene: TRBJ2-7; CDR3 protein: ASSNTVG
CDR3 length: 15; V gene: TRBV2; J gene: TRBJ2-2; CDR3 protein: ASRWSEGEANTGELF
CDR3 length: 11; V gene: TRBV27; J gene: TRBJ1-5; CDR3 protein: ASSSVKDQPQH